This passage covers 27 T cell receptor beta chains from one sample sequenced in a study of cytomegalovirus exposure and HLA in healthy donors. The PCR made use of 60 Vbeta and 13 Jbeta primers. Sequencing used immunoSEQ multiplex PCR; TCRdb keeps in-frame clones, though not all of them. The sample yields about 95,000 clones, approximately 80% seen once. Source material: PBMCs. These TCRs come from a man aged 25 to 40 in good health and CMV-seropositive.

V gene TRBV15 combines with J gene TRBJ2-7; perhaps TRBD1 as D (7 bases). Germline loops: CDR1 LNHNV, CDR2 YYDKDF (reference sequence). CDR3 size: 16 residues. The germline V and J ends were trimmed by 5 bases and 3 bases, with 20 bases remaining between them. CDR3 in amino acids: CATSVQGGGGFYEQYF. DNA of the CDR3: TGTGCCACCAGCGTACAGGGAGGAGGGGGCTTCTACGAGCAGTACTTC.

This clone was picked up a small number of times. The genes are TRBV7-6 and TRBJ2-7; TRBD1 is a possible D gene (6 bases). The CDR3 contains 14 residues. V was clipped by 4 bases and J by 7 bases, with 17 bases between them. From germline, CDR1 is SGHVS and CDR2 FNYEAQ. The CDR3 DNA follows: TGTGCCAGCAGCTCATCGACAGGTGGGAGTGAGCAGTACTTC. This codes for CASSSSTGGSEQYF.

CDR3 amino acids: CASSPLGLAAEQFF. The CDR3 DNA reads TGTGCCAGCTCACCACTTGGACTAGCCGCTGAGCAGTTCTTC. This chain connects TRBV18 to TRBJ2-1; 8 nucleotides match TRBD2. The germline V gene encodes CDR1 KGHSH and CDR2 LQKENI. V lost 1 base to trimming and J lost 9 bases; unmatched junction nucleotides: 5. CDR3 length equals 14 residues.

This clone was seen once. The chain carries TRBV5-1 and TRBJ1-2; TRBD1 matches 10 bases. From germline, CDR1 is SGHRS and CDR2 YFSETQ. The CDR3 extends over 15 amino acids. J gave up 7 bases and V 4 bases, and 10 bases lay outside the gene matches. The CDR3 loop reads CASSQDRGGFSGYTF. For the CDR3, the DNA is TGCGCCAGCAGCCAGGACAGGGGGGGTTTTAGTGGCTACACCTTC.

V usage is TRBV7-2 and J usage is TRBJ2-1; D unresolved. V lost 2 bases and J lost 8, with 10 bases in between. This CDR3 comprises 13 residues. Germline CDR1 is SGHTA and CDR2 is FQGNSA. The CDR3 DNA reads TGTGCCAGCAGCTTATCCTACCCCGATGAGCAGTTCTTC. Translating it yields CASSLSYPDEQFF.

The chain uses TRBV19 and TRBJ2-7, with 10 nucleotides matching TRBD1. With 7 bases clipped from V and 8 bases from J, the junction kept 11 bases outside the gene matches. Germline V gives CDR1 LNHDA, CDR2 SQIVND (reference sequence). This CDR3 contains 14 residues. The CDR3 reads CASNPGQGELKQYF. In nucleotides, the CDR3 is TGTGCCAGTAACCCTGGACAGGGGGAACTCAAGCAGTACTTC.

The rearrangement uses TRBV7-2 and TRBJ2-5, with 10 bases identical to TRBD1. The better agreement between TRBJ2-7 and the DNA end casts doubt on the J call. The germline gives CDR1 SGHTA, CDR2 FQGNSA. CDR3 length: 14 amino acids. This CDR3 is CASSFGTGDYEQYF. The CDR3 nucleotides are TGTGCCAGCAGCTTCGGGACAGGGGACTACGAGCAGTACTTC.

The chain carries TRBV6-1 and TRBJ2-3, with TRBD2 identical over 8 bases. The J segment lost 0 bases and the V segment lost 1 base, leaving 3 bases of the junction unmatched. Germline CDR1 is MNHNS and CDR2 is SASEGT. The CDR3 runs 16 residues. DNA for the CDR3: TGTGCCAGCAGTGAAGTGTCTAGCGGGAGCACAGATACGCAGTATTTT. Amino acids: CASSEVSSGSTDTQYF.

The rearrangement links TRBV7-3 to TRBJ2-3, with D tentatively TRBD2 (6 bases). Germline assignment: CDR1 SGHTA and CDR2 FQGTGA. Trimming removed 3 bases at V and 3 bases at J, with 10 bases between. The CDR3 spans 14 residues. The CDR3 loop reads CASSLGGRTDTQYF. CDR3 DNA: TGTGCCAGCAGCTTGGGGGGACGAACAGATACGCAGTATTTT.

The gene calls are TRBV4-1 and TRBJ1-4; D call uncertain. Trimming stripped 4 bases from V and 0 bases from J, with 6 bases between. CDR1 and CDR2 (germline): MGHRA, YSYEKL. The CDR3 length is 14 residues. The CDR3 loop is CASSLRATNEKLFF. The DNA for the CDR3 is TGCGCCAGCAGCCTTAGAGCAACTAATGAAAAACTGTTTTTT.

The chain carries TRBV30 and TRBJ2-3; D is perhaps TRBD2 (6 bases). With 2 bases removed from V and 7 bases from J, the gap between germline ends came to 16 bases. CDR1 and CDR2 from the germline V gene are GTSNPN and SVGIG (reference sequence). CDR3 length equals 14 residues. CDR3 nucleotide sequence: TGTGCCTGGAGTATAGCGGACCCCAGGAATACGCAGTATTTT. It yields the protein CAWSIADPRNTQYF. The full variable domain, with the rest looked up from reference TRBV30 and TRBJ2-3, is SQTIHQWPATLVQPVGSPLSLECTVEGTSNPNLYWYRQAAGRGLQLLFYSVGIGQISSEVPQNLSASRPQDRQFILSSKKLLLSDSGFYLCAWSIADPRNTQYFGPGTRLTVL.

The rearrangement joins TRBV10-3 to TRBJ2-5, with 8 bases that match TRBD1. The J call is uncertain, as TRBJ2-7 better fits the DNA end. Germline-derived CDR1 and CDR2 are ENHRY and SYGVKD. The CDR3 runs to 15 residues. Written as DNA, the CDR3 is TGTGCCATCAGTATTAGGACAGGGCCTACCTACGAGCAGTACTTC. Protein: CAISIRTGPTYEQYF.

In DNA, the CDR3 is TGCGCCAGCAGCCAAGAGGGACACGGGTATGGCTACACCTTC. Its translation is CASSQEGHGYGYTF. The genes are TRBV4-3 and TRBJ1-2; a weak D match, TRBD1 (6 bases). This CDR3 has 14 residues. V was trimmed by 0 bases and J by 5 bases, leaving 10 bases between them. The germline gives CDR1 LGHNA, CDR2 YSLEER.

This chain's CDR3 is CASSRGQGEEFF. For the CDR3, the DNA is TGTGCCAGCAGTCGAGGACAGGGAGAGGAATTCTTC. The chain joins TRBV27 to TRBJ2-1; TRBD1 matches at 8 bases. Germline trimming cut 5 bases from V and 16 bases from J; bases unmatched to any gene: 10. The CDR3 is 12 amino acids. Germline CDR1 MNHEY, CDR2 SMNVEV (reference sequence).

This chain uses TRBV30 with TRBJ1-4, with unresolved D. The germline CDR1 and CDR2 sequences are GTSNPN and SVGIG (reference sequence). The V end lost 4 bases, the J end lost 5 bases, and 23 bases lay between the germline ends. This CDR3 has 17 amino acids. The CDR3 loop reads CAWTPSRTFKPNEKLFF. CDR3 in DNA: TGTGCCTGGACCCCGAGCCGAACTTTCAAGCCAAATGAAAAACTGTTTTTT.

This sequence joins TRBV4-2 and TRBJ2-1, with 8 nucleotides matching TRBD1. With 5 bases clipped from V and 0 bases from J, the junction kept 6 bases outside the gene matches. Per the germline V gene, CDR1 is LGHNA and CDR2 is YNFKEQ. This CDR3 is built from 16 residues. The CDR3 region is CASSSSGGLSYNEQFF. Here the CDR3 DNA reads TGTGCCAGCAGCTCATCAGGGGGCCTCTCCTACAATGAGCAGTTCTTC.

The chain joins TRBV7-9 to TRBJ2-7, with D perhaps matching TRBD2 (7 bases). Looked up from germline, CDR1 is SEHNR and CDR2 is FQNEAQ (reference sequence). The CDR3 runs to 16 residues. Trimming removed 2 bases at V and 11 bases at J, with 25 bases between. The CDR3, as DNA: TGTGCCAGCAGCTTAAGACAGGCGGGAGAGTCAAACAAGGAGTACTTC. It encodes CASSLRQAGESNKEYF.

The gene calls are TRBV2 and TRBJ2-2, with D tentatively TRBD2 (6 bases). Germline V gene data show CDR1 as SNHLY and CDR2 as FYNNEI. Trimming took off 6 bases at V and 3 bases at J, with 11 bases between the two ends. This CDR3 contains 14 residues. The CDR3 region is CASREGLHTGELFF. DNA of the CDR3: TGTGCCAGCAGAGAGGGACTTCACACCGGGGAGCTGTTTTTT.

The J gene is TRBJ1-2, the V gene TRBV7-9; D is unresolved. The V gene lost 7 bases and the J gene lost 6 bases, with 18 bases spanning the gap. CDR1 SEHNR and CDR2 FQNEAQ come from the germline V gene (reference sequence). The CDR3 is made up of 14 amino acids. The CDR3: CASTSSLVADGYTF. CDR3 bases: TGTGCCAGCACCTCATCTTTGGTAGCGGATGGCTACACCTTC.

The genes are TRBV11-2 and TRBJ2-7; 11 bases map to TRBD2. The ends lost 3 bases at V and 3 bases at J; junction bases unmatched: 4. The CDR3 spans 15 residues. Germline CDR1 SGHAT, CDR2 FQNNGV. CDR3 nucleotide sequence: TGTGCCAGCAGCTTGGCTAGCGGGAGGAACTACGAGCAGTACTTC. As protein: CASSLASGRNYEQYF.

In its sample, this clone was seen a few times. V usage is TRBV5-4 and J usage is TRBJ1-1, with a tentative D call TRBD1 (5 bases). V was clipped by 4 bases and J by 4 bases, with 17 bases between them. CDR1 is SGHNT, CDR2 YYREEE, per germline (reference sequence). The CDR3 contains 15 residues. The CDR3 DNA is TGTGCCAGCAGCCGGGAGTCAGGGAGGGGCACTGAAGCTTTCTTT. This sequence encodes CASSRESGRGTEAFF.

This chain uses TRBV5-1 with TRBJ1-1; a possible D gene is TRBD1 (6 bases). CDR3 length: 16 amino acids. The V gene lost 0 bases and the J gene lost 1 base, with 13 bases spanning the gap. Per germline, CDR1 SGHRS and CDR2 YFSETQ. CDR3 region: CASSLVAGAGNTEAFF. The CDR3 nucleotides are TGCGCCAGCAGCTTGGTGGCAGGGGCCGGGAACACTGAAGCTTTCTTT.

This clone was observed a single time. V is TRBV6-6 and J is TRBJ2-1; TRBD2 matches 11 bases. Germline V lookup: CDR1 MNHNY, CDR2 SVGAGI (reference sequence). V dropped 6 bases and J dropped 1; count of bases not matched to a gene: 5. The CDR3 extends over 16 amino acids. The CDR3 protein is CASSHGTSGSYNEQFF. In DNA, the CDR3 is TGTGCCAGCAGCCACGGGACTAGCGGTTCCTACAATGAGCAGTTCTTC.

The rearrangement uses TRBV20-1 and TRBJ1-1; D is undetermined. This CDR3 comprises 11 residues. From germline, CDR1 is DFQATT and CDR2 SNEGSKA (reference sequence). Trimming left V 3 bases short and J 2 bases short, with 4 bases between. CDR3 sequence (DNA): TGCAGTGCTAGTACAAACACTGAAGCTTTCTTT. Translated, it gives CSASTNTEAFF.

The sample holds a few counts of this clone. The chain employs TRBV4-3 and TRBJ2-7, with D possibly matching TRBD2 (5 bases). The ends were cut back, 1 base at V and 7 bases at J, with 11 bases in the middle. CDR3 length: 13 residues. Germline-derived CDR1 and CDR2 are LGHNA and YSLEER. CDR3 in DNA: TGCGCCAGCAGCCAAGCTCGAACGGGAGAGCAGTACTTC. It specifies CASSQARTGEQYF.

J is TRBJ2-5 and V is TRBV6-6; a weak D match, TRBD2 (5 bases). With 1 base removed from V and 11 bases from J, the gap between germline ends came to 14 bases. The V gene's germline CDR1 is MNHNY and CDR2 SVGAGI (reference sequence). The CDR3 extends over 13 amino acids. The DNA of the CDR3 is TGTGCCAGCAGTTACTGTCGGACTTGCAAGCAGTACTTC. Translating gives CASSYCRTCKQYF.

This clone was detected a few times. The genes are TRBV6-1 and TRBJ1-5; 9 bases agree with TRBD1. The V gene end was trimmed by 3 bases and the J gene end by 10 bases; junction bases not matched to a gene: 13. The germline CDR1 and CDR2 sequences are MNHNS and SASEGT. The CDR3 has 16 amino acids. The CDR3 DNA is TGTGCCAGCAGTGATGATCTGGGACAGGGTGGTAAACCCCAGCATTTT. This codes for CASSDDLGQGGKPQHF.